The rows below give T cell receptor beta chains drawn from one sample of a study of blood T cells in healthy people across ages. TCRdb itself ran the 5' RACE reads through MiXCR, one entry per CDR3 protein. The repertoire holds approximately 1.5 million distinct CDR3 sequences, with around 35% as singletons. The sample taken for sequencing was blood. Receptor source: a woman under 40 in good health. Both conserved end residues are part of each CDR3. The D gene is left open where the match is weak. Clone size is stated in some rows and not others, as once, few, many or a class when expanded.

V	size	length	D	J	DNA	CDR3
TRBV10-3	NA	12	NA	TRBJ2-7	TGTGCCATCAAAGACAACTCCTACGAGCAGTACTTC	CAIKDNSYEQYF
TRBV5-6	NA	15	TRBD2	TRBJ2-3	TGTGCCAGCAGCTTTCCTAGCGGGGCCACAGATACGCAGTATTTT	CASSFPSGATDTQYF
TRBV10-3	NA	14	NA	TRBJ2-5	TGTGCCATCAGCGGGACACCGTTCCCCTACGAGCGGTACTTC	CAISGTPFPYERYF
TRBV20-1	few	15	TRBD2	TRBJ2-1	TGCAGAGCCCTCCGACTAGCGGGACCCGGCGGTGAGCAGTTCTTC	CRALRLAGPGGEQFF
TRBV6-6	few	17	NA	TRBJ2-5	TGTGCCAGCAGTTACTCGCGTACGTCTGGGGGTGGAGAGACCCAGTACTTC	CASSYSRTSGGGETQYF
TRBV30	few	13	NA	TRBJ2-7	TGTGCCTGGAGCGTCGCCTCCAGGAGCGAGCAGTACTTC	CAWSVASRSEQYF
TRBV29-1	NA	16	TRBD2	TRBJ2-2	TGCAGCGTTGAAGGAGCGCGGGGGACGGACACCGGGGAGCTGTTTTTT	CSVEGARGTDTGELFF
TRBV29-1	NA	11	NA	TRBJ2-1	TGCAGCGTTTTTGTTTACAATGAGCAGTTCTTC	CSVFVYNEQFF
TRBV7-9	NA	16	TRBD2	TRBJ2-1	TGTGCCAGCAGCTTAGGGGGTAGCGGGATAAACAATGAGCAGTTCTTC	CASSLGGSGINNEQFF
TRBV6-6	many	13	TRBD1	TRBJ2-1	TGTGCCAGCAGGGACAGGGTCTACAATGAGCAGTTCTTC	CASRDRVYNEQFF
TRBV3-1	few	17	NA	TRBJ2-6	TGTGCCAGCAGCCAAGATTTGGGGGGCCCTGGGGCCAACGTCCTGACTTTC	CASSQDLGGPGANVLTF
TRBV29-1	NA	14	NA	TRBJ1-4	TGCAGCGTTGAATTGGCAGCAACTAATGAAAAACTGTTTTTT	CSVELAATNEKLFF